A selection of T cell receptor beta chains follows, all from one sample in a study of blood T cell repertoires in COVID-19. Produced via immunoSEQ multiplex PCR; TCRdb's table is partial and in-frame only. Altogether approximately 150,000 clones are present, about 85% being singletons, with the ten largest covering about 5.6%. Material for sequencing was peripheral blood. The origin of the receptors is a woman aged 45 to 65 with COVID-19, enrolled during active disease. Each CDR3 is given with its conserved first and last residue. D genes are given only for firm matches. Not all rows give a size; the values are once, few, many and, for expanded clones, a class.

d_call | clone_size | j_call | v_call | cdr3_nt | cdr3_aa
TRBD1 | NA | TRBJ1-1 | TRBV10-3 | TGTGCCACCAGACTGGACAGGGGGAACACTGAAGCTTTCTTT | CATRLDRGNTEAFF
TRBD1 | once | TRBJ1-1 | TRBV29-1 | TGCAGCGCAGTGACAGGGATCCCTTTCTTT | CSAVTGIPFF
NA | NA | TRBJ1-4 | TRBV4-3 | TGCGCCAGCAGCCAAGATCTTGGAACTAGCCATAATGAAAAACTGTTTTTT | CASSQDLGTSHNEKLFF
NA | NA | TRBJ1-1 | TRBV12-3/TRBV12-4 | TGTGCCAGCAGTTACAGGGTTGAAGCTTTCTTT | CASSYRVEAFF
TRBD2 | NA | TRBJ2-7 | TRBV2 | TGTGCCAGCAGTGAAGCCTTAGCGGGGGGCCCCTACGAGCAGTACTTC | CASSEALAGGPYEQYF
TRBD1 | NA | TRBJ1-3 | TRBV28 | TGTGCCAGCAGTACGACAGGGGACCCTGGAAACACCATATATTTT | CASSTTGDPGNTIYF
NA | NA | TRBJ2-3 | TRBV11-2 | TGTGCCAGCAGCTTAGGCCCCACACAGGGGAGGTACACAGATACGCAGTATTTT | CASSLGPTQGRYTDTQYF
NA | NA | TRBJ1-5 | TRBV5-3 | TGTGCCAGAAGCTTTTCGGCACAGGGTAGCAATCAGCCCCAGCATTTT | CARSFSAQGSNQPQHF
TRBD1 | NA | TRBJ2-3 | TRBV4-3 | TGCGCCAGCAGCCCTGGACAGGGGGCAGATACGCAGTATTTT | CASSPGQGADTQYF
TRBD1 | few | TRBJ1-1 | TRBV6-5 | TGTGCCAGCAGTTTCGGGACAGGGTCGTCTGAAGCTTTCTTT | CASSFGTGSSEAFF
TRBD2 | NA | TRBJ2-1 | TRBV9 | TGTGCCAGCAGCGTAGAGTTGGGACTAGCGGGGGGCGATGAGCAGTTCTTC | CASSVELGLAGGDEQFF
NA | NA | TRBJ1-3 | TRBV13 | TGTGCCAGCAGCGCGGACAGAGCCTCTGGAAACACCATATATTTT | CASSADRASGNTIYF
TRBD1 | NA | TRBJ1-6 | TRBV9 | TGTGCCAGCAGCGTAGGTTCACAGGGGAACTCACCCCTCCACTTT | CASSVGSQGNSPLHF
NA | many | TRBJ1-1 | TRBV5-5 | TGTGCCAGCAGGGGAGGGCACGGTTTAATGAACACTGAAGCTTTCTTT | CASRGGHGLMNTEAFF
TRBD1 | NA | TRBJ1-1 | TRBV14 | TGTGCCAGCAGCCATTCCACAGGGGGCGACGCTTTCTTT | CASSHSTGGDAFF
NA | NA | TRBJ1-4 | TRBV7-9 | TGTGCCAGCAGCCTGATAAGGGGATTTAATGAAAAACTGTTTTTT | CASSLIRGFNEKLFF
TRBD1 | NA | TRBJ1-2 | TRBV5-4 | TGTGCCAGCAGCTTGGACAGGGGAAACTATGGCTACACCTTC | CASSLDRGNYGYTF
TRBD1 | NA | TRBJ2-5 | TRBV7-3 | TGTGCCAGCAGCTCGTGGCAGGGGGCGGGAGAGACCCAGTACTTC | CASSSWQGAGETQYF
TRBD2 | NA | TRBJ2-5 | TRBV4-1 | TGCGCCAGCAGCCTTACTAGCGTCAAAGAGACCCAGTACTTC | CASSLTSVKETQYF